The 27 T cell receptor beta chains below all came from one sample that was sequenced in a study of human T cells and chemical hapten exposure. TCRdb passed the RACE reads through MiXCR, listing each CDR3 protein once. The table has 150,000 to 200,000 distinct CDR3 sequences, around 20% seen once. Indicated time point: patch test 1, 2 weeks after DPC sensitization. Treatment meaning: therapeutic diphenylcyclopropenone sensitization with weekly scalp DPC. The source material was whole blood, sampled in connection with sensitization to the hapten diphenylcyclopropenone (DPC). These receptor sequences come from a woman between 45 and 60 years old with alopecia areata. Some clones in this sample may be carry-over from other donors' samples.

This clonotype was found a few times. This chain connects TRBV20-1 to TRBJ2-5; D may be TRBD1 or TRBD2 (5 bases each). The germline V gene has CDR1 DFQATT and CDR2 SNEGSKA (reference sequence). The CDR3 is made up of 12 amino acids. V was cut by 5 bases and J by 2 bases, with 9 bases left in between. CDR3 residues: CSAPWGQETQYF. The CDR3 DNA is TGCAGTGCTCCATGGGGGCAAGAGACCCAGTACTTC.

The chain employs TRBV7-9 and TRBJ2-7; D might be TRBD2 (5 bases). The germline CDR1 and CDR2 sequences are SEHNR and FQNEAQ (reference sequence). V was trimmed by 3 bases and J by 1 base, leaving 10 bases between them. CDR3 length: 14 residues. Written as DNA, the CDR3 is TGTGCCAGCAGCTTCCCCGGGATTTCCTACGAGCAGTACTTC. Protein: CASSFPGISYEQYF.

CDR3 DNA sequence: TGCGCCAGCAGCTCGCTAGGGGCGGTGGCTGGTCATGGCTACACCTTC. This sequence encodes CASSSLGAVAGHGYTF. The gene calls are TRBV5-1 and TRBJ1-2, with TRBD1 as a possible D gene (5 bases). Trimming shortened V by 3 bases and J by 6 bases, and 21 bases separated the two germline ends. CDR3 size: 16 residues. CDR1 and CDR2 from the germline V gene are SGHRS and YFSETQ.

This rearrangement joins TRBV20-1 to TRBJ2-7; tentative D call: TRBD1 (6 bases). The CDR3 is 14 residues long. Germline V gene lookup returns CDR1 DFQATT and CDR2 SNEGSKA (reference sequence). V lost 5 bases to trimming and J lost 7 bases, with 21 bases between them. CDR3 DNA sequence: TGCAGTGCTTTTCCGGGACATATTTCGGGGGAGCAGTACTTC. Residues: CSAFPGHISGEQYF.

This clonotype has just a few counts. In DNA form, the CDR3 reads TGTGCCAGCAGTAGCGGGGCCCTCGGAACGCAGTATTTT. Its translation: CASSSGALGTQYF. The chain carries TRBV27 and TRBJ2-3; 7 bases line up with TRBD2. The germline V gene encodes CDR1 MNHEY and CDR2 SMNVEV (reference sequence). The CDR3 has 13 residues. The trim removed 5 bases at V and 9 bases at J, leaving 8 bases unmatched.

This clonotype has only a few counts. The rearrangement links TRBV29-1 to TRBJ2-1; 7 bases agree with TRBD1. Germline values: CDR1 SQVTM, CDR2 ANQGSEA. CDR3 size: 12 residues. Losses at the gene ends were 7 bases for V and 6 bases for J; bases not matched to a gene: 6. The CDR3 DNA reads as TGCAGCGCCGACAGGGTTGGCAATGAGCAGTTCTTC. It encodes CSADRVGNEQFF.

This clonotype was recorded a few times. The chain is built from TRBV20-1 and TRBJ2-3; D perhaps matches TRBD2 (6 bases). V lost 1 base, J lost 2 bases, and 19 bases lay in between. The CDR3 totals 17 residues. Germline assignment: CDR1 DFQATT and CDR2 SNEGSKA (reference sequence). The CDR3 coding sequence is TGCAGTGCTAGAGTTTACGGCAGGGAGGTCTTCACAGATACGCAGTATTTT. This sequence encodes CSARVYGREVFTDTQYF.

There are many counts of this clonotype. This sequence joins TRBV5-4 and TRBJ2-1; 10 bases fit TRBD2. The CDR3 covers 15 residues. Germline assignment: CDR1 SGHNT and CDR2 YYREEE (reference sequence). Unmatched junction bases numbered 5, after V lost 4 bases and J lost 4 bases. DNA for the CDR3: TGTGCCAGCAGCAGCGGACTAGCGGAGTACAATGAGCAGTTCTTC. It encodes CASSSGLAEYNEQFF.

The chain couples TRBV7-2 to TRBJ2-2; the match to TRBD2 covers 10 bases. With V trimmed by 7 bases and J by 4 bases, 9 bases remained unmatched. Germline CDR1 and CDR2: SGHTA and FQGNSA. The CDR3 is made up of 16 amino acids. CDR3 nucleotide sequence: TGTGCCAGCAAGCCCCCGACTAGCGGGCGCACCGGGGAGCTGTTTTTT. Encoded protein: CASKPPTSGRTGELFF. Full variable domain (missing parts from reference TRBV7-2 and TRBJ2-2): GAGVSQSPSNKVTEKGKDVELRCDPISGHTALYWYRQSLGQGLEFLIYFQGNSAPDKSGLPSDRFSAERTGGSVSTLTIQRTQQEDSAVYLCASKPPTSGRTGELFFGEGSRLTVL.

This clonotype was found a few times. Here the CDR3 DNA reads TGCAGCGCCAGAACTAGCGGGATGTACGAGCAGTACTTC. Protein product: CSARTSGMYEQYF. The chain employs TRBV29-1 and TRBJ2-7; 10 nucleotides line up with TRBD2. After removal of 7 bases from V and 4 bases from J, the junction contained 7 bases not matched to a gene. The CDR3 length is 13 residues. CDR1 and CDR2 from the germline V gene are SQVTM and ANQGSEA.

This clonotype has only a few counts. Written as DNA, the CDR3 is TGTGCCAGCACCCGGGACAGGGGAGGCAATCAGCCCCAGCATTTT. This encodes CASTRDRGGNQPQHF. The chain is built from TRBV12-3 or TRBV12-4 and TRBJ1-5, with 10 bases identical to TRBD1. The V and J ends lost 7 bases and 2 bases, in that order; junction bases with no gene match: 5. There are 15 residues in the CDR3.

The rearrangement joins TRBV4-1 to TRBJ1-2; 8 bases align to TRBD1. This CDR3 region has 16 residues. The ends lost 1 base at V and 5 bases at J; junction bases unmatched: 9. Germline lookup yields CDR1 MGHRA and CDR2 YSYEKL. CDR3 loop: CASSQGQGLGVYGYTF. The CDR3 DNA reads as TGCGCCAGCAGCCAAGGACAGGGGTTGGGCGTTTATGGCTACACCTTC.

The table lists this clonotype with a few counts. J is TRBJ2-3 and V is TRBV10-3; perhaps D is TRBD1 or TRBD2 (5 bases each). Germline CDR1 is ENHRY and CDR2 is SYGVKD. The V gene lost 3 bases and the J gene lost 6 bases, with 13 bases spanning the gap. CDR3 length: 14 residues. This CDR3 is CAISEGQWGDTQYF. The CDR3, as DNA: TGTGCCATCAGTGAAGGCCAATGGGGGGATACGCAGTATTTT.

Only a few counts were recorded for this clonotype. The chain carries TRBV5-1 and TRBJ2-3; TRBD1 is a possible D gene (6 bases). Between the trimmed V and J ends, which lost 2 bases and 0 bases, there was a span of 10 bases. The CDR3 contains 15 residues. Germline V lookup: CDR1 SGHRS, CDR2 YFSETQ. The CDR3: CASSLPGVSTDTQYF. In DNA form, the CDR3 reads TGCGCCAGCAGCTTACCAGGGGTTAGCACAGATACGCAGTATTTT.

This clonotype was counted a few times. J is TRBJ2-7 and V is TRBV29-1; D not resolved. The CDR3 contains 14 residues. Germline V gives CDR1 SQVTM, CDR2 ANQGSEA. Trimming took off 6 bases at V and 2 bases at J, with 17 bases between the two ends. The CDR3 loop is CSVPGQQSPYEQYF. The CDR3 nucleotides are TGCAGCGTCCCCGGGCAGCAAAGCCCCTACGAGCAGTACTTC.

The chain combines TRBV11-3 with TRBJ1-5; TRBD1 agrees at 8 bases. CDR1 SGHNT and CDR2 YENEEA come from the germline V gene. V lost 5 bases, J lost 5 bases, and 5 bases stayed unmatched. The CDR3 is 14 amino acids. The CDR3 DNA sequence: TGTGCCAGCAGCAACGGGACAGGACATCAGCCCCAGCATTTT. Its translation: CASSNGTGHQPQHF.

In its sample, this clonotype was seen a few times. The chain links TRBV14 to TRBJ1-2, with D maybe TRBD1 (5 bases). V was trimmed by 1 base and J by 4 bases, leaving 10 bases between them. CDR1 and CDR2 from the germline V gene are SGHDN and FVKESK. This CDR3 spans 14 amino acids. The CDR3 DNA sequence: TGTGCCAGCAGCCAAGGAGGGGTAGTCTATGGCTACACCTTC. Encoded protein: CASSQGGVVYGYTF. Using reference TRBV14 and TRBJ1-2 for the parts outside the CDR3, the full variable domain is EAGVTQFPSHSVIEKGQTVTLRCDPISGHDNLYWYRRVMGKEIKFLLHFVKESKQDESGMPNNRFLAERTGGTYSTLKVQPAELEDSGVYFCASSQGGVVYGYTFGSGTRLTVV.

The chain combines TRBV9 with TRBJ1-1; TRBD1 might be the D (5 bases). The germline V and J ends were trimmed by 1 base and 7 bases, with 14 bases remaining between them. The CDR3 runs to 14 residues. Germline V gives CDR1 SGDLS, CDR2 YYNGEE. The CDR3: CASSVLGELGEAFF. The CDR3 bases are TGTGCCAGCAGCGTACTAGGGGAACTTGGTGAAGCTTTCTTT.

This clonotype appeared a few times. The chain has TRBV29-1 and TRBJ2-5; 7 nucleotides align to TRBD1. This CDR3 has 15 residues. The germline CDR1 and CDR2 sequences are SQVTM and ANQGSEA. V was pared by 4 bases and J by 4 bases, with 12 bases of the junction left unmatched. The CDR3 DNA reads TGCAGCGTTGTGTCGACAGGGCACCCTGGAGAGACCCAGTACTTC. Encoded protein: CSVVSTGHPGETQYF.

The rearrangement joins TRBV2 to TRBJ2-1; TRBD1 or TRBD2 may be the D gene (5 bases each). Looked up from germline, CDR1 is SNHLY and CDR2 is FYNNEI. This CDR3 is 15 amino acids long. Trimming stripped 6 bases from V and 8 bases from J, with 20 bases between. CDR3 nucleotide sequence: TGTGCCAGCAGCGGGACCGAACTAGTCTCCTATGAGCAGTTCTTC. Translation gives CASSGTELVSYEQFF.

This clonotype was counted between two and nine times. Here the CDR3 reads CASAGAYEQYF. CDR3 bases: TGTGCCAGCGCGGGGGCCTACGAGCAGTACTTC. V and J are TRBV2 and TRBJ2-7, with 7 positions matching TRBD2. The CDR3 spans 11 residues. The J segment lost 2 bases and the V segment lost 8 bases, leaving 0 bases of the junction unmatched. In germline, CDR1 is SNHLY, CDR2 FYNNEI. The full variable domain, completed using reference TRBV2 and TRBJ2-7, is EPEVTQTPSHQVTQMGQEVILRCVPISNHLYFYWYRQILGQKVEFLVSFYNNEISEKSEIFDDQFSVERPDGSNFTLKIRSTKLEDSAMYFCASAGAYEQYFGPGTRLTVT.

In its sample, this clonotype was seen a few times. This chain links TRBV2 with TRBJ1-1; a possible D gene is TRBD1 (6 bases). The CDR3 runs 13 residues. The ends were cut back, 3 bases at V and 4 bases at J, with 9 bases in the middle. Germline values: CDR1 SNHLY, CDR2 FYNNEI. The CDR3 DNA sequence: TGTGCCAGCAGTGAGACAGGACTCACTGAAGCTTTCTTT. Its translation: CASSETGLTEAFF.

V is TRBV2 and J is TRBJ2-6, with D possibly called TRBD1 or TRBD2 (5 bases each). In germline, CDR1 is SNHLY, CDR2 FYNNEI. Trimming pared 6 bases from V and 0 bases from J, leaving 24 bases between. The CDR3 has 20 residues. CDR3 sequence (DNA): TGTGCCAGCAGACCGGTGTATATGGGACGTCGACTCTCTGGGGCCAACGTCCTGACTTTC. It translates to CASRPVYMGRRLSGANVLTF.

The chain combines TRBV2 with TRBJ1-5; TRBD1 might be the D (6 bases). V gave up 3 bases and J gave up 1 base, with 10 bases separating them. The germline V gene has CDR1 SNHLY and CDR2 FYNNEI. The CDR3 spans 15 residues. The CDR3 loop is CASSEGGASNQPQHF. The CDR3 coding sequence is TGTGCCAGCAGTGAGGGGGGGGCGAGCAATCAGCCCCAGCATTTT.

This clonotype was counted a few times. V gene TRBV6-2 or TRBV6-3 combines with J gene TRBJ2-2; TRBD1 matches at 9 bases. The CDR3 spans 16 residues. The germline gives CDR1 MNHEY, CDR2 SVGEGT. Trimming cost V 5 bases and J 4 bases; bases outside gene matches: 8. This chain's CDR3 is CASSPQGTGITGELFF. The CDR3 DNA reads TGTGCCAGCAGTCCCCAGGGGACAGGGATCACCGGGGAGCTGTTTTTT.

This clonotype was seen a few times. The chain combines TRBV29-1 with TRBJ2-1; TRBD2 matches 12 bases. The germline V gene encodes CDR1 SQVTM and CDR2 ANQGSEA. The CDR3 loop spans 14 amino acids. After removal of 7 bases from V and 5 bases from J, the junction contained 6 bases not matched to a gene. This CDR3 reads CSAGTSGFNNEQFF. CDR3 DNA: TGCAGCGCTGGGACTAGCGGGTTCAACAATGAGCAGTTCTTC.

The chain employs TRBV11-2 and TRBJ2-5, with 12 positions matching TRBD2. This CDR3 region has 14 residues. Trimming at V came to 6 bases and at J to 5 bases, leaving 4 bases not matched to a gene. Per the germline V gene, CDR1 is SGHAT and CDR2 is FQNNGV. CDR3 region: CASRAGTSGETQYF. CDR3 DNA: TGTGCCAGCAGGGCCGGGACTAGCGGGGAGACCCAGTACTTC.